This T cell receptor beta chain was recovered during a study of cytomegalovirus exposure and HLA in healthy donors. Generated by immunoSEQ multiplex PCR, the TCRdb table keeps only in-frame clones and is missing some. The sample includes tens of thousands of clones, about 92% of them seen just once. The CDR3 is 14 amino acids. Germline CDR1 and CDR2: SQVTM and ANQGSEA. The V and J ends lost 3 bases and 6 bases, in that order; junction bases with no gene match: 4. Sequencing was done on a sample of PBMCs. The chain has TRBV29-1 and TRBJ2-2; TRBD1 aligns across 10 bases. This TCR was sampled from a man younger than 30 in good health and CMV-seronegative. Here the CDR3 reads CSVEGTGVAGELFF. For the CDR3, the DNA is TGCAGCGTTGAGGGGACAGGGGTGGCCGGGGAGCTGTTTTTT.